Below are 18 T cell receptor beta chains sequenced from a single sample in a study of HIV-infected patients and healthy controls. All unsorted peripheral T cells were captured because whole blood was used without fractionation. Alpha and beta constant-region primers primed reverse transcription of 500 to 550 ng RNA. Each of the alpha and beta chains got its own library through chain-specific third strand synthesis with indices. Via MiXCR, TCRdb re-called the 5' RACE reads, giving one row per CDR3 protein. The sample shows about 12,000 distinct CDR3 sequences, less than 9.5% of them seen only once. The source was blood, collected before antiretroviral therapy. The receptors derive from an adult with HIV infection. The donor label of this sample is uncertain.

This clonotype is termed medium-sized. The chain carries TRBV12-3 or TRBV12-4 and TRBJ1-5, with unresolved D. The V gene lost 5 bases and the J gene lost 1 base, with 9 bases spanning the gap. This CDR3 is 14 amino acids long. CDR3: CASSRKESNQPQHF. In DNA form, the CDR3 reads TGTGCCAGCAGTCGAAAGGAGAGCAATCAGCCCCAGCATTTT.

This clonotype has at least ten counts. V and J are TRBV10-3 and TRBJ1-5, with D unclear. CDR3 length equals 15 residues. V lost 6 bases, J lost 7 bases, and 19 bases lay in between. The germline gives CDR1 ENHRY, CDR2 SYGVKD. CDR3 residues: CAISGGGGIGQPQHF. The CDR3 nucleotides read TGTGCCATCAGCGGCGGAGGAGGGATCGGACAGCCCCAGCATTTT.

This clonotype qualifies as medium-sized. This chain uses TRBV13 with TRBJ2-7; D tentatively reads TRBD1 or TRBD2 (7 bases each). The CDR3 consists of 16 residues. The germline V gene encodes CDR1 PRHDT and CDR2 FYEKMQ (reference sequence). The V end lost 0 bases, the J end lost 1 base, and 13 bases lay between the germline ends. This CDR3 reads CASSLGGGTESYEQYF. CDR3 bases: TGTGCCAGCAGCTTAGGCGGGGGGACAGAGTCCTACGAGCAGTACTTC.

This clonotype appeared a few times. This CDR3 reads CSARAGANQETQYF. In DNA, the CDR3 is TGCAGTGCTAGAGCGGGGGCGAACCAAGAGACCCAGTACTTC. V is TRBV20-1 and J is TRBJ2-5, with D possibly being TRBD1 or TRBD2 (6 bases each). V was shortened by 1 base and J by 0 bases, with 9 bases between the two germline ends. Germline V CDR1 and CDR2: DFQATT, SNEGSKA (reference sequence). There are 14 residues in the CDR3.

This clonotype was observed at least ten times. Its ends do not fully match the called genes, so a read error is possible. The J gene is TRBJ1-1, the V gene TRBV18; D unclear. This CDR3 spans 14 amino acids. Germline V gives CDR1 KGHSH, CDR2 LQKENI. The CDR3 sequence: CASSSPGLGTEAFF. The CDR3 DNA sequence: TGTGCCAGCTCATCACCCGGGTTGGGCACTGAAGCTTTCTTT. Full variable domain (outside the CDR3, taken from reference TRBV18 and TRBJ1-1): NAGVMQNPRHLVRRRGQEARLRCSPMKGHSHVYWYRQLPEEGLKFMVYLQKENIIDESGMPKERFSAEFPKEGPSILRIQQVVRGDSAAYFCASSSPGLGTEAFFGQGTRLTVV.

This clonotype was observed at least ten times. The chain joins TRBV30 to TRBJ2-1; tentative D call: TRBD1 (5 bases). The CDR3 is 12 residues long. V lost 5 bases to trimming and J lost 8 bases, with 13 bases between them. Germline loops: CDR1 GTSNPN, CDR2 SVGIG (reference sequence). DNA of the CDR3: TGTGCCTGGGCTACAGGATTGGATGAGCAGTTCTTC. It yields the protein CAWATGLDEQFF.

Ten or more counts support this clonotype. V usage is TRBV12-3 or TRBV12-4 and J usage is TRBJ1-2; 8 bases match TRBD1. J was trimmed by 6 bases and V by 1 base; bases with no gene match: 10. CDR3 length: 16 residues. CDR3 bases: TGTGCCAGCAGTTTAGAGGCAGGGGGCGCATACGATGGCTACACCTTC. Encoded protein: CASSLEAGGAYDGYTF.

The J gene is TRBJ2-7, the V gene TRBV4-3; D possibly corresponds to TRBD1 (6 bases). Trimming pared 1 base from V and 2 bases from J, leaving 9 bases between. The CDR3 loop spans 14 amino acids. Germline lookup yields CDR1 LGHNA and CDR2 YSLEER. CDR3 amino acids: CASSQVRDTYEQYF. The CDR3 DNA follows: TGCGCCAGCAGCCAAGTTAGGGACACCTACGAGCAGTACTTC.

V usage is TRBV11-3 and J usage is TRBJ2-1, with 9 positions matching TRBD2. Unmatched junction bases numbered 9, after V lost 4 bases and J lost 5 bases. CDR3 length: 16 amino acids. Germline V gene sequence: CDR1 SGHNT, CDR2 YENEEA. The CDR3 is CASSSHPTSGNNEQFF. The DNA for the CDR3 is TGTGCCAGCAGCTCCCACCCGACTAGCGGTAACAATGAGCAGTTCTTC.

Many counts were recorded for this clonotype. This chain links TRBV6-2 or TRBV6-3 with TRBJ1-6, with D possibly matching TRBD1 (5 bases). The germline V gene encodes CDR1 MNHEY and CDR2 SVGEGT. The CDR3 runs 13 residues. V lost 6 bases, J lost 4 bases, and 7 bases lay in between. The CDR3, as DNA: TGTGCCAGCAGGGACACGTATAATTCACCCCTCCACTTT. It encodes CASRDTYNSPLHF.

This clonotype was observed many times. The V call is TRBV12-5, the J call TRBJ1-2; TRBD1 aligns across 7 bases. The germline gives CDR1 LGHNT, CDR2 FRNRAP. There are 12 residues in the CDR3. Trimming at V came to 3 bases and at J to 8 bases, leaving 3 bases not matched to a gene. CDR3 sequence reads: CASGFTGEGYTF. In DNA, the CDR3 is TGTGCTAGTGGTTTTACAGGGGAAGGCTACACCTTC.

This clonotype has at least ten counts. The CDR3 here is CASATRGRAWPDTQYF. As DNA, the CDR3 is TGTGCCAGCGCAACCAGGGGGCGGGCCTGGCCAGATACGCAGTATTTT. This sequence joins TRBV11-2 and TRBJ2-3, with 8 bases that match TRBD1. The V and J ends lost 8 bases and 4 bases, in that order; junction bases with no gene match: 14. In germline, CDR1 is SGHAT, CDR2 FQNNGV. The CDR3 covers 16 residues.

Ten or more counts support this clonotype. The chain uses TRBV9 and TRBJ2-3, with TRBD2 as a possible D gene (5 bases). The V gene lost 0 bases and the J gene lost 4 bases, with 12 bases spanning the gap. The CDR3 is 15 amino acids. Germline lookup yields CDR1 SGDLS and CDR2 YYNGEE. The CDR3 DNA reads as TGTGCCAGCAGCGTAGCTGAGGGCTCGGCAGATACGCAGTATTTT. It codes for CASSVAEGSADTQYF.

The table lists this clonotype with many counts. The chain recombines TRBV25-1 with TRBJ1-3; D call uncertain. Germline-derived CDR1 and CDR2 are MGHDK and SYGVNS. The CDR3 has 15 residues. Trimming took 2 bases from V and 0 from J, leaving 8 bases between them. The CDR3: CASSEPGLSGNTIYF. The CDR3 region has the DNA TGTGCCAGCAGTGAACCGGGCCTCTCTGGAAACACCATATATTTT.

At least ten counts were recorded for this clonotype. The chain is built from TRBV5-5 and TRBJ2-3; TRBD2 aligns across 9 bases. CDR1 SGHKS and CDR2 YYEKEE come from the germline V gene (reference sequence). V dropped 1 base and J dropped 1; count of bases not matched to a gene: 1. This CDR3 has 15 amino acids. CDR3 sequence reads: CASSLPSGGTDTQYF. The CDR3 coding sequence is TGTGCCAGCAGCTTGCCTAGCGGGGGCACAGATACGCAGTATTTT. Full variable domain (remainder filled in from reference TRBV5-5 and TRBJ2-3): DAGVTQSPTHLIKTRGQQVTLRCSPISGHKSVSWYQQVLGQGPQFIFQYYEKEERGRGNFPDRFSARQFPNYSSELNVNALLLGDSALYLCASSLPSGGTDTQYFGPGTRLTVL.

This clonotype turned up a few times. The chain carries TRBV12-3 or TRBV12-4 and TRBJ2-7; D may be TRBD1 (6 bases). The CDR3 runs 14 residues. V was clipped by 4 bases and J by 3 bases, with 13 bases between them. DNA for the CDR3: TGTGCCAGCAGTTCGTACAACAGGGTCTACGAGCAGTACTTC. This gives the protein CASSSYNRVYEQYF.

This clonotype was counted a few times. The rearrangement links TRBV14 to TRBJ1-1, with D unresolved. The CDR3 totals 13 residues. Trimming left V 3 bases short and J 2 bases short, with 7 bases between. Germline assignment: CDR1 SGHDN and CDR2 FVKESK. The CDR3 here is CASSQGINTEAFF. CDR3 sequence (DNA): TGTGCCAGCAGCCAGGGCATCAACACTGAAGCTTTCTTT.

J is TRBJ1-1 and V is TRBV7-3; TRBD1 agrees at 9 bases. CDR3 length equals 14 residues. The V gene's germline CDR1 is SGHTA and CDR2 FQGTGA. Trimming at V came to 5 bases and at J to 3 bases, leaving 4 bases not matched to a gene. The CDR3 coding sequence is TGTGCCAGCAGCCCGGACAGGGGAGACACTGAAGCTTTCTTT. This gives the protein CASSPDRGDTEAFF.